The clone carrying this T cell receptor (beta chain) was recorded at least ten times. The antigen is unknown. Trimming pared 5 bases from V and 1 base from J, leaving 15 bases between. The CDR3 is 16 amino acids. This record belongs to a study of human T cells and chemical hapten exposure. In the study overall: DPC at 0.01% went onto the upper back in patch tests, read at 6 days.

Notes on the study in general: Expanded TCRs produced significantly more large CDR3 similarity clusters than controls did. TCRs above 1 in 1000 frequency did not change with DPC sensitization.

Time point noted: pre-sensitization, week 0. Treatment denoted: therapeutic diphenylcyclopropenone sensitization with weekly scalp DPC. People who gave samples had alopecia, were 18 to 70 years old, and were suitable for DPC. One entry per CDR3 protein, called by TCRdb with MiXCR from the RACE reads. The sample holds 250,000 or so distinct CDR3 sequences, approximately 7.5% seen once. The sequence was obtained from a young man with alopecia areata. Some clones in this sample may be carry-over from other donors' samples. The chain recombines TRBV12-3 or TRBV12-4 with TRBJ1-5; D is perhaps TRBD1 (6 bases). This sample comprised whole blood, obtained in connection with sensitization to the hapten diphenylcyclopropenone (DPC). In nucleotides, the CDR3 is TGTGCCAGCAGTCCTGGACAGAGGTCGAGCAATCAGCCCCAGCATTTT. It specifies CASSPGQRSSNQPQHF.